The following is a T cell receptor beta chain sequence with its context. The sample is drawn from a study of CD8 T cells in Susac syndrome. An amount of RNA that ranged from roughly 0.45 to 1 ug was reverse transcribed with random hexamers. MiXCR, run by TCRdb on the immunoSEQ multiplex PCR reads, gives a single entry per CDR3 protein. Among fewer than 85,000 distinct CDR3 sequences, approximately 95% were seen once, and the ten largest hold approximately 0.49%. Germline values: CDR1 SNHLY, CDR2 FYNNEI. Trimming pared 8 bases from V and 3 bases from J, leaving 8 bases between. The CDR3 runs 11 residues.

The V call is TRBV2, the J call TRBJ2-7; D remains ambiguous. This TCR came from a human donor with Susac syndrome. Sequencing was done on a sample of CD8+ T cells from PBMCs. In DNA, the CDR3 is TGTGCCAGCTTGGAAAACTACGAGCAGTACTTC. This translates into CASLENYEQYF.